The sequence of this T cell receptor beta chain was determined in a study of cytomegalovirus exposure and HLA in healthy donors. Broader study findings: Later work found that TCR association rates differed between HLA loci; DRB1 had the most and HLA-C the fewest. Apart from CMV serostatus, no immune exposure information was available.

This clone was recorded a few times. Its antigen is undetermined. The PCR used 60 Vbeta and 13 Jbeta primers. TCRdb's copy holds only in-frame clones and misses some; the assay was immunoSEQ multiplex PCR. The sample has over 200,000 clones; more than 60% are singletons. The sequenced sample consisted of PBMCs. This receptor was identified in a woman aged 55-70 years in good health and CMV-seropositive.

CDR3 sequence: CASSQGQGAGEQYF. The DNA of the CDR3 is TGCGCCAGCAGCCAGGGACAGGGGGCCGGCGAGCAGTACTTC. V is TRBV5-1 and J is TRBJ2-7, with 12 nucleotides matching TRBD1. The J segment lost 6 bases and the V segment lost 4 bases, leaving 5 bases of the junction unmatched. CDR3 length: 14 residues. CDR1 and CDR2 from the germline V gene are SGHRS and YFSETQ.